This T cell receptor (beta chain) was obtained from a study of CD8+CD57+ T cells in acquired aplastic anemia. Study conclusions and caveats: The CD8+ Simpson's diversity of patients and controls was not significantly different.

Genomic DNA, the template, was used for profiling of the TCR beta VDJ and CDR3. TCRdb reprocessed the reads via MiXCR and lists one record per CDR3 protein. The table has tens of thousands of distinct CDR3 sequences, around 70% seen once. CDR1 is SQVTM and CDR2 is ANQGSEA in the germline V gene. The CDR3 length is 14 residues. CD8+CD57+ cell expansion had been shown by flow cytometry in patients chosen for sequencing. This clonotype has just a few counts. The target antigen is unknown. Sequence at one end of the junction differs from germline and may be a read error. The sequenced sample was sorted CD4+, CD8+, or CD8+CD57+ T cells (not recorded which) from PBMCs. The receptor was isolated from a human donor with aplastic anemia. The chain couples TRBV29-1 to TRBJ2-7; 8 bases match TRBD2. CDR3 sequence (DNA): TGCAGCGTGGAAGACCCGGGACTAGCCTACGAGCAGTACTTC. Amino acid sequence: CSVEDPGLAYEQYF.